This TCR beta chain was captured in a study of neoadjuvant nivolumab and ipilimumab in lung cancer. Overall study context: Patients got nivolumab 3 mg/kg on days 1, 15 and 29; combination added ipilimumab 1 mg/kg day 1. Study-level results: Only two of four nivolumab-treated tumors gained richness and clonality by surgery. TCR richness and clonality were higher in tumors than adjacent uninvolved lung. TCR sequencing covered a small number of samples.

A remark on this clone: What it binds is not known.

Generated by immunoSEQ multiplex PCR, the TCRdb table keeps only in-frame clones and is missing some. The table records about 38,000 clones, approximately 92% of them present only once. With V trimmed by 5 bases and J by 8 bases, 13 bases remained unmatched. The V gene's germline CDR1 is SGHTA and CDR2 FQGTGA. The CDR3 is 17 residues long. This sequence originates from an adult with non-small cell lung cancer. The chain has TRBV7-3 and TRBJ2-1; TRBD2 matches 12 bases. This material consisted of peripheral blood, taken before neoadjuvant nivolumab, alone or with ipilimumab. CDR3 nucleotides: TGTGCCAGCAGCCCAAGGACTACTAGCGGGAGGTTGCATGAGCAGTTCTTC. This codes for CASSPRTTSGRLHEQFF.